The 9 T cell receptor beta chains listed next were all sequenced from one sample in a study of shared clonotypes between healthy human individuals. Assay: immunoSEQ multiplex PCR; the TCRdb copy retains only in-frame clones and omits some. The sample gives roughly 1.4 million clones, 98% of which show up once; around 0.33% is in the top ten. The sample was naive CD4+ T cells sorted from blood. Subset given: CD45RA+ positively selected. The origin of the receptors is a man aged 25-45 years in good health.

The rearrangement links TRBV27 to TRBJ2-7; 8 bases are a match to TRBD2. Germline loops: CDR1 MNHEY, CDR2 SMNVEV (reference sequence). With V trimmed by 5 bases and J by 0 bases, 6 bases remained unmatched. This CDR3 is 15 amino acids long. CDR3 in DNA: TGTGCCAGCAGTAGGAGTAGCGGGAACTCCTACGAGCAGTACTTC. Its protein is CASSRSSGNSYEQYF.

The chain recombines TRBV29-1 with TRBJ1-3; D is unclear. The CDR3 consists of 15 residues. V was pared by 6 bases and J by 0 bases, with 15 bases between. Germline V gene lookup returns CDR1 SQVTM and CDR2 ANQGSEA. The CDR3 DNA is TGCAGCGTCGATACAGACGCGGCCTCTGGAAACACCATATATTTT. This translates into CSVDTDAASGNTIYF. The full variable domain, its missing parts supplied by reference TRBV29-1 and TRBJ1-3, is SAVISQKPSRDICQRGTSLTIQCQVDSQVTMMFWYRQQPGQSLTLIATANQGSEATYESGFVIDKFPISRPNLTFSTLTVSNMSPEDSSIYLCSVDTDAASGNTIYFGEGSWLTVV.

The chain combines TRBV29-1 with TRBJ2-3; TRBD2 is a possible D gene (6 bases). Trimming shortened V by 8 bases and J by 1 base, and 13 bases separated the two germline ends. Germline values: CDR1 SQVTM, CDR2 ANQGSEA. CDR3 length: 13 amino acids. The CDR3, as DNA: TGCAGCTCGGGACTCGTCCGCACAGATACGCAGTATTTT. It yields the protein CSSGLVRTDTQYF.

A note on this clone: At the DNA level, this CDR3 is encoded by other sequences in the same sample as well. The chain employs TRBV30 and TRBJ1-1; weak D call: TRBD1 (5 bases). The CDR3 is made up of 12 amino acids. Germline V gives CDR1 GTSNPN, CDR2 SVGIG (reference sequence). Trimming took 0 bases from V and 5 from J, leaving 7 bases between them. The chain's CDR3 is CAWSVWGTEAFF. The DNA of the CDR3 is TGTGCCTGGAGTGTCTGGGGGACTGAAGCTTTCTTT. Full variable domain (outside the CDR3, taken from reference TRBV30 and TRBJ1-1): SQTIHQWPATLVQPVGSPLSLECTVEGTSNPNLYWYRQAAGRGLQLLFYSVGIGQISSEVPQNLSASRPQDRQFILSSKKLLLSDSGFYLCAWSVWGTEAFFGQGTRLTVV.

The V call is TRBV2, the J call TRBJ1-5; the D gene is possibly TRBD1 (6 bases). The germline CDR1 and CDR2 sequences are SNHLY and FYNNEI. The CDR3 covers 16 residues. The ends were cut back, 1 base at V and 4 bases at J, with 14 bases in the middle. The CDR3 coding sequence is TGTGCCAGCAGTGAAGGTTGGGGGGGCGGGAATCAGCCCCAGCATTTT. This encodes CASSEGWGGGNQPQHF.

The chain recombines TRBV18 with TRBJ2-5; TRBD2 agrees at 7 bases. V shed 2 bases, J shed 3 bases, and the junction held 9 bases outside the gene matches. Germline CDR1 reads KGHSH; CDR2 reads LQKENI. The CDR3 covers 16 residues. The CDR3 sequence is CASSPFGLDGEETQYF. The CDR3 coding sequence is TGTGCCAGCTCACCATTTGGACTAGACGGCGAAGAGACCCAGTACTTC.

This rearrangement joins TRBV14 to TRBJ1-1; no clear D gene. The germline CDR1 and CDR2 sequences are SGHDN and FVKESK. Trimming took 1 base from V and 6 from J, leaving 3 bases between them. This CDR3 comprises 11 residues. The DNA of the CDR3 is TGTGCCAGCAGCCAAGTATCTGAAGCTTTCTTT. As protein: CASSQVSEAFF.

This chain joins TRBV5-1 and TRBJ2-6; D call uncertain. The CDR3 loop spans 14 amino acids. V lost 7 bases and J lost 1, with 9 bases in between. CDR1 is SGHRS and CDR2 is YFSETQ in the germline V gene. The CDR3 is CASADGSGANVLTF. In DNA form, the CDR3 reads TGCGCCAGCGCGGACGGATCTGGGGCCAACGTCCTGACTTTC.

The V and J genes are TRBV9 and TRBJ2-3; 8 nucleotides agree with TRBD2. The V gene's germline CDR1 is SGDLS and CDR2 YYNGEE. Germline trimming cut 4 bases from V and 4 bases from J; bases unmatched to any gene: 14. The CDR3 runs to 17 residues. The CDR3 sequence: CASSSGEGGRFADTQYF. The CDR3 DNA follows: TGTGCCAGCAGCTCAGGAGAGGGCGGGAGGTTCGCAGATACGCAGTATTTT. Drawing the rest from reference TRBV9 and TRBJ2-3, the complete variable domain is DSGVTQTPKHLITATGQRVTLRCSPRSGDLSVYWYQQSLDQGLQFLIQYYNGEERAKGNILERFSAQQFPDLHSELNLSSLELGDSALYFCASSSGEGGRFADTQYFGPGTRLTVL.